The sequence of this TCR beta chain was determined in a study of PD-1 and CTLA-4 blockade in melanoma. The assay was immunoSEQ multiplex PCR, and TCRdb's table has in-frame clones only and misses some. Of roughly 30,000 clones listed, approximately 91% are singletons. The ends lost 5 bases at V and 4 bases at J; junction bases unmatched: 7. The germline V gene encodes CDR1 LNHDA and CDR2 SQIVND (reference sequence). CDR3 size: 15 residues. The chain employs TRBV19 and TRBJ2-7; 11 bases align to TRBD2. The specimen comprised CD8+ T cells from peripheral blood, sampled before anti-PD-1 treatment. The source is a human donor with melanoma. The CDR3 loop reads CASSPLTSGDYEQYF. In nucleotides, the CDR3 is TGTGCCAGTAGTCCCTTGACTAGCGGGGATTACGAGCAGTACTTC.